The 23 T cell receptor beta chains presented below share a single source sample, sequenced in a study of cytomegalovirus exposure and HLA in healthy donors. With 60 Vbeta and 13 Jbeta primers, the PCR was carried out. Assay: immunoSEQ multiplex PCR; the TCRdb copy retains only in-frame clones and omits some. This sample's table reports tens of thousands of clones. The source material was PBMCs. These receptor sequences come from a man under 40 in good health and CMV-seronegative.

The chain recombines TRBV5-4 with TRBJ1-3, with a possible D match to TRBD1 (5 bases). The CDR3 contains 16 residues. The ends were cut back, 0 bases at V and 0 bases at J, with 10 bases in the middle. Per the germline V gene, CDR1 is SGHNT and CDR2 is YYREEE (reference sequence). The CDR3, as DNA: TGTGCCAGCAGCTTGGGCCTTCAGGGCTCTGGAAACACCATATATTTT. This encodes CASSLGLQGSGNTIYF.

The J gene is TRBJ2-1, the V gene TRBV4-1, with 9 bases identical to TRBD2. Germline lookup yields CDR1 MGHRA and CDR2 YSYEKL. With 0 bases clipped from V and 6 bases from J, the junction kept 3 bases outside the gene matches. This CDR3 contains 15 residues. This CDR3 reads CASSQDSSGSNEQFF. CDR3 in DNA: TGCGCCAGCAGCCAAGATAGTAGCGGGAGCAATGAGCAGTTCTTC.

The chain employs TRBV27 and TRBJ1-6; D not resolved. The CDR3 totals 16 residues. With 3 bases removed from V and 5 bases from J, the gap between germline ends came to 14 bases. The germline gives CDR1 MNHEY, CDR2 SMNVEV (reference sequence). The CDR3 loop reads CASSFYGGGHNSPLHF. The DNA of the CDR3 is TGTGCCAGCAGTTTTTACGGAGGCGGACATAATTCACCCCTCCACTTT.

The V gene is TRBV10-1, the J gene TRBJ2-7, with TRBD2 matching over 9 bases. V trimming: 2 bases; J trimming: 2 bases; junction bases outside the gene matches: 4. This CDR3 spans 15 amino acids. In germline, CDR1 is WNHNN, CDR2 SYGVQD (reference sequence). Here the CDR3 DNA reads TGCGCCAGCAGTGAGAAGATAGCGGGGGCCTACGAGCAGTACTTC. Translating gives CASSEKIAGAYEQYF.

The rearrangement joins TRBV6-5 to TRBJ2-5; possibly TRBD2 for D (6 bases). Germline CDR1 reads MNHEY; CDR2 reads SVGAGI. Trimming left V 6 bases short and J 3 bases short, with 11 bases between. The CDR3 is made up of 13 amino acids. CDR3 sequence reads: CASSSRTKETQYF. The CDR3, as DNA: TGTGCCAGCAGCTCCCGGACTAAAGAGACCCAGTACTTC.

CDR3 residues: CASSATTSSGTQYF. The CDR3 nucleotides are TGTGCCAGCAGCGCGACGACTAGCTCGGGAACGCAGTATTTT. This sequence joins TRBV9 and TRBJ2-3; TRBD2 matches at 7 bases. Looked up from germline, CDR1 is SGDLS and CDR2 is YYNGEE. This CDR3 has 14 amino acids. The J segment lost 9 bases and the V segment lost 3 bases, leaving 10 bases of the junction unmatched.

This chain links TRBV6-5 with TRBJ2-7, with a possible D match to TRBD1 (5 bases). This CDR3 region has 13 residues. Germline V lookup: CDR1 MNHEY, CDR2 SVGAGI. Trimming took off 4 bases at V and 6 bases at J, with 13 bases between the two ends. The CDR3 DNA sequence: TGTGCCAGCAGTTCCCCAGGGATGAGCGAGCAGTACTTC. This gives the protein CASSSPGMSEQYF.

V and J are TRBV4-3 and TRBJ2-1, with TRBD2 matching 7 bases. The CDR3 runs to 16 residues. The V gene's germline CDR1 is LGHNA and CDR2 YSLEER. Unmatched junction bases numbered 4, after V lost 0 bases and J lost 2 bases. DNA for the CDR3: TGCGCCAGCAGCCAAGATGTAACTAGCGCCTACAATGAGCAGTTCTTC. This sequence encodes CASSQDVTSAYNEQFF.

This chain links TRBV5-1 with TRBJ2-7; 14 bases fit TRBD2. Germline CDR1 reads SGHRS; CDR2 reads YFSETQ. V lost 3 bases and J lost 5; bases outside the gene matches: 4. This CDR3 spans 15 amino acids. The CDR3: CASSSATSGRDEQYF. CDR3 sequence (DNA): TGCGCCAGCAGCTCCGCGACTAGCGGGAGGGACGAGCAGTACTTC.

The CDR3 DNA reads TGCGCCAGCAGCCAAGAGGTAGCGACCTACGAGCAGTACTTC. Protein sequence: CASSQEVATYEQYF. The chain has TRBV4-3 and TRBJ2-7; D may be TRBD2 (5 bases). The germline V and J ends were trimmed by 0 bases and 2 bases, with 8 bases remaining between them. CDR1 and CDR2 (germline): LGHNA, YSLEER. This CDR3 contains 14 residues.

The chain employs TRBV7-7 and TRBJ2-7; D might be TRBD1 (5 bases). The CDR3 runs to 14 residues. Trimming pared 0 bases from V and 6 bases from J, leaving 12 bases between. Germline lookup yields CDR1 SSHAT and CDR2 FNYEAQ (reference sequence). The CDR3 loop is CASSLAAGQGEQYF. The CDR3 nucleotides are TGTGCCAGCAGCTTAGCGGCAGGGCAGGGCGAGCAGTACTTC.

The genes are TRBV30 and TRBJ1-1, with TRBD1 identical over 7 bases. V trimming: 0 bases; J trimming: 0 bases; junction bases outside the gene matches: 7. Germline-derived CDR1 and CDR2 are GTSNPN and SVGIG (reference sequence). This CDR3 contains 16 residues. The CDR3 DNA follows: TGTGCCTGGAGTGTATGGGGGACAGACATGAACACTGAAGCTTTCTTT. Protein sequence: CAWSVWGTDMNTEAFF.

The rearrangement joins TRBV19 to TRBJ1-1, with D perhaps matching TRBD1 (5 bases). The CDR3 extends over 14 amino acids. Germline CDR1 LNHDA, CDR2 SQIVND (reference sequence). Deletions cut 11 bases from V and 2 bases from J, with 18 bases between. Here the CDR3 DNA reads TGTGCCGGCTGCGGGGCGAGGAGAAACACTGAAGCTTTCTTT. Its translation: CAGCGARRNTEAFF.

CDR3 protein: CASSIDRGLGNEQFF. The CDR3 bases are TGTGCCAGCAGCATCGACAGGGGGCTCGGCAATGAGCAGTTCTTC. The chain has TRBV9 and TRBJ2-1; 10 bases map to TRBD1. The germline V gene has CDR1 SGDLS and CDR2 YYNGEE. CDR3 size: 15 residues. J was trimmed by 6 bases and V by 4 bases; bases with no gene match: 7.

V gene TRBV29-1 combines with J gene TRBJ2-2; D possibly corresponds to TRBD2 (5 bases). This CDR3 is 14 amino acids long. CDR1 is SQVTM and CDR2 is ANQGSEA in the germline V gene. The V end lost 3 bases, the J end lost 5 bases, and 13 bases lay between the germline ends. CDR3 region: CSVEEDRPTGELFF. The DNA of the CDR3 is TGCAGCGTTGAGGAGGATCGGCCGACCGGGGAGCTGTTTTTT.

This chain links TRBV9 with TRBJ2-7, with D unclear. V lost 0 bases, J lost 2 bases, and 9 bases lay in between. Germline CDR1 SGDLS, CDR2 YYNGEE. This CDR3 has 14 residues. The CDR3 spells CASSVGDSTYEQYF. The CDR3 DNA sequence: TGTGCCAGCAGCGTAGGAGACTCGACCTACGAGCAGTACTTC. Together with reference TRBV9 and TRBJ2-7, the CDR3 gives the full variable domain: DSGVTQTPKHLITATGQRVTLRCSPRSGDLSVYWYQQSLDQGLQFLIQYYNGEERAKGNILERFSAQQFPDLHSELNLSSLELGDSALYFCASSVGDSTYEQYFGPGTRLTVT.

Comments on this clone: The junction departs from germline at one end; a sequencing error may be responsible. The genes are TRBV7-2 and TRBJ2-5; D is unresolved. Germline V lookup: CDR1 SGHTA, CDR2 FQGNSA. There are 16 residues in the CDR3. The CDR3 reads CAGSLFSAPAQETQYF. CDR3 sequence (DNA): TGTGCCGGCAGCTTATTTTCCGCGCCCGCACAAGAGACCCAGTACTTC.

This CDR3 is CATSPGHRNQPQHF. CDR3 nucleotide sequence: TGTGCCACCAGCCCGGGACACCGTAATCAGCCCCAGCATTTT. The chain carries TRBV15 and TRBJ1-5, with D tentatively TRBD1 (6 bases). CDR1 and CDR2 (germline): LNHNV, YYDKDF (reference sequence). Deletions cut 5 bases from V and 4 bases from J, with 12 bases between. This CDR3 is built from 14 residues.

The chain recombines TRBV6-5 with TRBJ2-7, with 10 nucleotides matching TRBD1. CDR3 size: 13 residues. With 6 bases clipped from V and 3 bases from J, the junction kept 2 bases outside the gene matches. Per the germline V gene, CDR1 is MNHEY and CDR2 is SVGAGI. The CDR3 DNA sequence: TGTGCCAGCAGACGGACAGGGGGCTACGAGCAGTACTTC. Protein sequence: CASRRTGGYEQYF.

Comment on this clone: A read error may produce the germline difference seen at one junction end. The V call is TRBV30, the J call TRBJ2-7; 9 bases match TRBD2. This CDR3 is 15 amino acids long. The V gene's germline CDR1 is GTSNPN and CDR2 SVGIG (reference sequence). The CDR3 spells CAGSVLVTSGYEQYF. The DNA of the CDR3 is TGTGCCGGGAGTGTATTGGTGACTAGCGGATACGAGCAGTACTTC.

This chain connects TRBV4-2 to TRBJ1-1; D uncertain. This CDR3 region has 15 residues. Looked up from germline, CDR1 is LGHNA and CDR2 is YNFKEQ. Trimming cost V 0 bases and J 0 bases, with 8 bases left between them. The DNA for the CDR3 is TGTGCCAGCAGCCAAGAGTCGAGGGTGAACACTGAAGCTTTCTTT. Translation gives CASSQESRVNTEAFF.

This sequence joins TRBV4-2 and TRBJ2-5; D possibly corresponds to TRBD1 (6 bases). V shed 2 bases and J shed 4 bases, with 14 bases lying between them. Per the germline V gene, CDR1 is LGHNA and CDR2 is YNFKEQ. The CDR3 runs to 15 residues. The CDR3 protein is CASSQHPDSTETQYF. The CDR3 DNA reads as TGTGCCAGCAGCCAACACCCGGACAGTACAGAGACCCAGTACTTC.

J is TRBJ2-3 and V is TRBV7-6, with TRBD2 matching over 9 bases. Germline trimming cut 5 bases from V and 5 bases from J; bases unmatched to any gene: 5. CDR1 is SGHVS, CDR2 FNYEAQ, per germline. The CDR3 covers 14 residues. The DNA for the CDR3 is TGTGCCAGCAGCGCGGGACTAGCTAGAGATACGCAGTATTTT. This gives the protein CASSAGLARDTQYF.